This T cell receptor (beta chain) was identified in a study of cytomegalovirus exposure and HLA in healthy donors. 60 Vbeta and 13 Jbeta primers were used in PCR. Sequencing used immunoSEQ multiplex PCR; TCRdb keeps in-frame clones, though not all of them. The sample records 95,000 to 100,000 clones, 65% to 80% being singletons. V shed 5 bases, J shed 10 bases, and the junction held 8 bases outside the gene matches. The CDR3 contains 13 residues. Germline loops: CDR1 SGHRS, CDR2 YFSETQ. This rearrangement joins TRBV5-1 to TRBJ2-1; 8 nucleotides match TRBD1. Specimen: PBMCs. The sequence came from a man aged 45 to 65 in good health and CMV-seronegative. CDR3 in DNA: TGCGCCAGCAGTTCTCAGGGGGCTGAAGAGCAGTTCTTC. Amino acid sequence: CASSSQGAEEQFF.